Listed here are 9 T cell receptor beta chains from one sample, sequenced in a study of blood T cell repertoires in COVID-19. Only in-frame clones appear in the TCRdb table, and some are missing; sequencing was by immunoSEQ multiplex PCR. Here the sample spans 45,000 or so clones, roughly 70% being singletons. The sequencing sample was made of peripheral blood. These receptors were collected from an elderly man with acute or convalescent COVID-19.

This sequence joins TRBV19 and TRBJ1-5; no clear D. Germline loops: CDR1 LNHDA, CDR2 SQIVND (reference sequence). Between the trimmed V and J ends, which lost 3 bases and 3 bases, there was a span of 9 bases. This CDR3 spans 14 amino acids. This CDR3 reads CASSILEINQPQHF. The CDR3 DNA reads as TGTGCCAGTAGTATTCTGGAGATCAATCAGCCCCAGCATTTT. Looking up the rest from reference TRBV19 and TRBJ1-5 gives the full variable domain: DGGITQSPKYLFRKEGQNVTLSCEQNLNHDAMYWYRQDPGQGLRLIYYSQIVNDFQKGDIAEGYSVSREKKESFPLTVTSAQKNPTAFYLCASSILEINQPQHFGDGTRLSIL.

V and J are TRBV7-8 and TRBJ2-3, with 8 bases matching TRBD1. The CDR3 consists of 15 residues. Trimming cost V 2 bases and J 5 bases; bases outside gene matches: 6. Germline loops: CDR1 SGHVS, CDR2 FQNEAQ. The CDR3 here is CASSLQGARGDTQYF. The CDR3 DNA follows: TGTGCCAGCAGCTTACAGGGGGCGCGTGGAGATACGCAGTATTTT.

The chain links TRBV27 to TRBJ2-5; the D gene is possibly TRBD2 (5 bases). CDR1 MNHEY and CDR2 SMNVEV come from the germline V gene (reference sequence). The V end was cut by 3 bases, the J end by 5 bases, with 10 bases between. The CDR3 has 13 residues. Written as DNA, the CDR3 is TGTGCCAGCAGTTTGCCGAGGAGGGAGACCCAGTACTTC. It specifies CASSLPRRETQYF.

The genes are TRBV19 and TRBJ1-2; D gene uncertain. The CDR3 has 10 residues. Trimming took off 9 bases at V and 5 bases at J, with 7 bases between the two ends. Per the germline V gene, CDR1 is LNHDA and CDR2 is SQIVND (reference sequence). This chain's CDR3 is CASKHYGYTF. CDR3 DNA: TGTGCCAGCAAACATTATGGCTACACCTTC.

As DNA, the CDR3 is TGCGCCAGCAGCCCAGGACAGGCTCAAGAGACCCAGTACTTC. Its translation is CASSPGQAQETQYF. The rearrangement joins TRBV5-1 to TRBJ2-5, with 7 bases lining up with TRBD1. V gave up 4 bases and J gave up 2 bases; unmatched junction bases: 5. The CDR3 consists of 14 residues. CDR1 SGHRS and CDR2 YFSETQ come from the germline V gene. Using reference TRBV5-1 and TRBJ2-5 for the parts outside the CDR3, the full variable domain is KAGVTQTPRYLIKTRGQQVTLSCSPISGHRSVSWYQQTPGQGLQFLFEYFSETQRNKGNFPGRFSGRQFSNSRSEMNVSTLELGDSALYLCASSPGQAQETQYFGPGTRLLVL.

The chain joins TRBV7-2 to TRBJ2-3; 8 nucleotides agree with TRBD2. This CDR3 has 15 residues. V shed 4 bases, J shed 0 bases, and the junction held 3 bases outside the gene matches. Per the germline V gene, CDR1 is SGHTA and CDR2 is FQGNSA. The CDR3 here is CASSSSGWSTDTQYF. CDR3 DNA: TGTGCCAGCAGCTCTAGCGGGTGGAGCACAGATACGCAGTATTTT. Based on the CDR3 plus reference TRBV7-2 and TRBJ2-3, the full variable domain is GAGVSQSPSNKVTEKGKDVELRCDPISGHTALYWYRQSLGQGLEFLIYFQGNSAPDKSGLPSDRFSAERTGGSVSTLTIQRTQQEDSAVYLCASSSSGWSTDTQYFGPGTRLTVL.

The rearrangement joins TRBV6-5 to TRBJ2-2; D perhaps matches TRBD1 (6 bases). The CDR3 is 16 residues long. Germline-derived CDR1 and CDR2 are MNHEY and SVGAGI. The V end was cut by 1 base, the J end by 1 base, with 10 bases between. As DNA, the CDR3 is TGTGCCAGCAGTTACTACGGGACACTGAACACCGGGGAGCTGTTTTTT. Encoded protein: CASSYYGTLNTGELFF.

The chain couples TRBV27 to TRBJ1-6; TRBD1 is a possible D gene (5 bases). The germline V gene encodes CDR1 MNHEY and CDR2 SMNVEV (reference sequence). This CDR3 has 16 amino acids. The V gene lost 6 bases and the J gene lost 0 bases, with 12 bases spanning the gap. The CDR3 region has the DNA TGTGCCAGCAGCGGGGGTCTAAGCTCCTATAATTCACCCCTCCACTTT. Translated, it gives CASSGGLSSYNSPLHF.

The V gene is TRBV9, the J gene TRBJ2-2; TRBD2 matches at 10 bases. The CDR3 has 15 amino acids. Germline trimming cut 2 bases from V and 8 bases from J; bases unmatched to any gene: 6. Germline-derived CDR1 and CDR2 are SGDLS and YYNGEE. CDR3 loop: CASSVGLARTGELFF. The DNA of the CDR3 is TGTGCCAGCAGCGTGGGACTAGCGAGAACTGGGGAGCTGTTTTTT. The entire variable domain, with the rest obtained from reference TRBV9 and TRBJ2-2, is as follows: DSGVTQTPKHLITATGQRVTLRCSPRSGDLSVYWYQQSLDQGLQFLIQYYNGEERAKGNILERFSAQQFPDLHSELNLSSLELGDSALYFCASSVGLARTGELFFGEGSRLTVL.